Shown below are 7 T cell receptor beta chains from a single sample sequenced in a study of T cell responses to AZD1222 COVID-19 vaccine. Sequencing was performed with immunoSEQ multiplex PCR; in TCRdb, only in-frame clones are kept and a portion is missing. The table records about 110,000 clones, about 91% of them present only once. The specimen was peripheral blood, collected 28 days after the second AZD1222 dose. The receptors here all came from an adult who received the AZD1222 COVID-19 vaccine.

V gene TRBV10-3 combines with J gene TRBJ1-2, with D unresolved. Germline assignment: CDR1 ENHRY and CDR2 SYGVKD. The CDR3 extends over 13 amino acids. Trimming left V 2 bases short and J 7 bases short, with 11 bases between. The CDR3 coding sequence is TGTGCCATCAGTGAGACGACCGGACTTGGCTACACCTTC. Translation gives CAISETTGLGYTF.

CDR3 nucleotide sequence: TGTGCCAGCAGCAAATTGGACGGCCACACTGAAGCTTTCTTT. Translation: CASSKLDGHTEAFF. The chain has TRBV21-1 and TRBJ1-1. TRBV21-1 is listed as a pseudogene. CDR3 length: 14 residues.

The chain joins TRBV27 to TRBJ1-5; D remains unclear. Trimming cost V 0 bases and J 11 bases, with 14 bases left between them. Germline CDR1 is MNHEY and CDR2 is SMNVEV (reference sequence). The CDR3 runs 14 residues. The CDR3 here is CASSLSMMALAQHF. The CDR3 DNA follows: TGTGCCAGCAGTTTATCGATGATGGCTCTCGCCCAGCATTTT.

The V and J genes are TRBV27 and TRBJ2-3; TRBD1 matches at 8 bases. The CDR3 has 14 amino acids. The V gene's germline CDR1 is MNHEY and CDR2 SMNVEV (reference sequence). J lost 7 bases, V lost 4 bases, and 7 bases had no gene match. The CDR3 DNA sequence: TGTGCCAGCAGTTCGTCGACAGGGGCAAATACGCAGTATTTT. Translated, it gives CASSSSTGANTQYF.

The chain carries TRBV10-1 and TRBJ1-5; the D is unclear. This CDR3 is 17 amino acids long. V was pared by 0 bases and J by 3 bases, with 15 bases between. Germline CDR1 and CDR2: WNHNN and SYGVQD (reference sequence). This CDR3 reads CASSESEKGGDNQPQHF. CDR3 sequence (DNA): TGCGCCAGCAGTGAGTCGGAAAAGGGCGGCGACAATCAGCCCCAGCATTTT.

This chain uses TRBV5-1 with TRBJ2-7; D tentatively fits TRBD1 or TRBD2 (7 bases each). Germline assignment: CDR1 SGHRS and CDR2 YFSETQ. V lost 4 bases and J lost 4, with 18 bases in between. CDR3 size: 15 residues. As DNA, the CDR3 is TGCGCCAGCAGCATTAACAGGGGAGCGGGATACGAGCAGTACTTC. Protein product: CASSINRGAGYEQYF.

This clone was detected only a few times. The gene calls are TRBV19 and TRBJ2-5, with 13 bases that match TRBD2. CDR3 size: 16 residues. Germline V gene data show CDR1 as LNHDA and CDR2 as SQIVND (reference sequence). V shed 5 bases and J 4 bases; nucleotides not matched to a gene: 7. The CDR3 sequence: CASSSTGTSGAETQYF. In DNA form, the CDR3 reads TGTGCCAGTAGTTCAACCGGGACTAGCGGGGCAGAGACCCAGTACTTC.